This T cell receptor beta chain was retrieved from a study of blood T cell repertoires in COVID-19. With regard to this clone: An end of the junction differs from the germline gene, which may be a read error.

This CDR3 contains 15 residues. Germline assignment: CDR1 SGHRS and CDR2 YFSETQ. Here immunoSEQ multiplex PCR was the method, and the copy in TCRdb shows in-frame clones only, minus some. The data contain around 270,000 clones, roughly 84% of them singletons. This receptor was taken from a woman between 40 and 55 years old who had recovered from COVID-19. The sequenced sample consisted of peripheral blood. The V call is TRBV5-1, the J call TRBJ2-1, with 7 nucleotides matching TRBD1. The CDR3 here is CASSLGQGSHNEQFF. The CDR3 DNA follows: TGCGCCAGCAGCTTGGGACAGGGCTCCCACAATGAGCAGTTCTTC.